Below, 25 T cell receptor beta chains from the same sample are listed, as sequenced in a study of T cells in Graves' hyperthyroidism and ophthalmopathy. Amplification of TCR beta CDR3 regions used RNA as the template. In the first-round RT-PCR of the TCR CDR3, the HTBI primer set was used. TCRdb used MiXCR to reprocess the multiplex PCR reads, holding one entry per CDR3 protein. In the table there are some 500,000 distinct CDR3 sequences, around an eighth of which are singletons. The material sequenced was blood. Source of these receptors: a woman aged 18-29 years with Graves' hyperthyroidism.

This chain links TRBV3-1 with TRBJ1-1, with D possibly being TRBD1 (5 bases). This CDR3 is built from 15 residues. V was clipped by 4 bases and J by 4 bases, with 16 bases between them. CDR1 and CDR2 (germline): LGHDT, YNNKEL (reference sequence). This CDR3 reads CASSLSPTGFTEAFF. The DNA of the CDR3 is TGTGCCAGCAGCCTCTCACCTACAGGCTTCACTGAAGCTTTCTTT.

For this clonotype: A much larger clone lies a single base off, so this may be a read error. The chain is built from TRBV9 and TRBJ2-5, with TRBD1 as a possible D gene (6 bases). The CDR3 is 14 residues long. Germline loops: CDR1 SGDLS, CDR2 YYNGEE. CDR3 sequence reads: CASNVGGSEGTQYF. For the CDR3, the DNA is TGTGCCAGCAACGTAGGGGGATCTGAGGGGACCCAGTACTTC.

This clonotype was seen a handful of times. The J gene is TRBJ2-5, the V gene TRBV29-1, with no clear D. The CDR3 totals 12 residues. Germline-derived CDR1 and CDR2 are SQVTM and ANQGSEA. With 4 bases removed from V and 5 bases from J, the gap between germline ends came to 11 bases. The CDR3 DNA reads TGCAGCGTTGGGGGTTCTGGGGAGACCCAGTACTTC. Translating gives CSVGGSGETQYF.

In DNA, the CDR3 is TGCAGCGTTGAAGGACAGGGGGGCCCTGAAGCTTTCTTT. It encodes CSVEGQGGPEAFF. The chain links TRBV29-1 to TRBJ1-1; 9 positions match TRBD1. Germline trimming cut 1 base from V and 6 bases from J; bases unmatched to any gene: 3. The CDR3 contains 13 residues. Per germline, CDR1 SQVTM and CDR2 ANQGSEA.

This clonotype was counted ten times or more. CDR3 sequence (DNA): TGTGCCATCAGTGAGCCGGACAAAGAGACCCAGTACTTC. Residues: CAISEPDKETQYF. This chain joins TRBV10-3 and TRBJ2-5; a possible D gene is TRBD1 (5 bases). Trimming removed 2 bases from V and 3 bases from J, with 7 bases in between. The CDR3 loop spans 13 amino acids. From germline, CDR1 is ENHRY and CDR2 SYGVKD.

Ten or more counts support this clonotype. This chain connects TRBV6-1 to TRBJ2-1; no clear D. V lost 6 bases and J lost 3, with 9 bases in between. The germline gives CDR1 MNHNS, CDR2 SASEGT. This CDR3 has 13 amino acids. CDR3 region: CASRESYYNEQFF. CDR3 bases: TGTGCCAGCAGGGAAAGTTACTACAATGAGCAGTTCTTC.

The rearrangement links TRBV28 to TRBJ2-3; the match to TRBD2 covers 12 bases. This CDR3 is 19 amino acids long. The V gene end was trimmed by 2 bases and the J gene end by 2 bases; junction bases not matched to a gene: 11. Germline V gives CDR1 MDHEN, CDR2 SYDVKM. The CDR3 DNA follows: TGTGCCAGCAGTTTAGGGGAGGCTAGCGGGAGGGAAACCACAGATACGCAGTATTTT. It translates to CASSLGEASGRETTDTQYF. The entire variable domain, with the rest obtained from reference TRBV28 and TRBJ2-3, is as follows: DVKVTQSSRYLVKRTGEKVFLECVQDMDHENMFWYRQDPGLGLRLIYFSYDVKMKEKGDIPEGYSVSREKKERFSLILESASTNQTSMYLCASSLGEASGRETTDTQYFGPGTRLTVL.

This clonotype has only one observation. V is TRBV20-1 and J is TRBJ1-1; 8 bases line up with TRBD1. After removal of 6 bases from V and 5 bases from J, the junction contained 2 bases not matched to a gene. Germline assignment: CDR1 DFQATT and CDR2 SNEGSKA (reference sequence). The CDR3 runs to 11 residues. The DNA of the CDR3 is TGCAGTGCAACAGGGGGAACTGAAGCTTTCTTT. Translating gives CSATGGTEAFF.

A word on this clonotype: A read error may produce the germline difference seen at one junction end. V gene TRBV13 combines with J gene TRBJ2-5; possibly TRBD1 or TRBD2 for D (5 bases each). Germline V lookup: CDR1 PRHDT, CDR2 FYEKMQ (reference sequence). The CDR3 is 14 residues long. In DNA, the CDR3 is TGCGCCAGCAGCTTGGGGCCCACTAGGGAGACCCAGTACTTC. Translating it yields CASSLGPTRETQYF. The entire variable domain, with the rest obtained from reference TRBV13 and TRBJ2-5, is as follows: AAGVIQSPRHLIKEKRETATLKCYPIPRHDTVYWYQQGPGQDPQFLISFYEKMQSDKGSIPDRFSAQQFSDYHSELNMSSLELGDSALYFCASSLGPTRETQYFGPGTRLLVL.

This chain joins TRBV19 and TRBJ1-2; D remains unclear. V lost 3 bases, J lost 8 bases, and 19 bases lay in between. CDR3 length equals 15 residues. CDR1 LNHDA and CDR2 SQIVND come from the germline V gene (reference sequence). CDR3 DNA sequence: TGTGCCAGTAGTATCGGTGGCAGACCCCTTTTGGGCTACACCTTC. Translation: CASSIGGRPLLGYTF.

This clonotype has a count of ten or more. The rearrangement joins TRBV6-1 to TRBJ1-1; D perhaps matches TRBD1 (5 bases). The CDR3 has 17 amino acids. CDR1 MNHNS and CDR2 SASEGT come from the germline V gene. The V gene lost 6 bases and the J gene lost 4 bases, with 24 bases spanning the gap. This CDR3 is CASRWGSVGMGSTEAFF. DNA of the CDR3: TGTGCCAGCAGGTGGGGGAGTGTAGGGATGGGTAGCACTGAAGCTTTCTTT.

This clonotype was observed at least ten times. Here the CDR3 DNA reads TGCGCCAGCAGCTTGGGTATCCAGAATGAAAAACTGTTTTTT. Amino acid sequence: CASSLGIQNEKLFF. The chain recombines TRBV5-1 with TRBJ1-4; D remains ambiguous. Per germline, CDR1 SGHRS and CDR2 YFSETQ. The germline V and J ends were trimmed by 0 bases and 5 bases, with 8 bases remaining between them. CDR3 length: 14 residues.

Ten or more counts support this clonotype. The chain has TRBV9 and TRBJ2-1; 15 bases are a match to TRBD2. Germline lookup yields CDR1 SGDLS and CDR2 YYNGEE. The CDR3 length is 19 residues. J was trimmed by 6 bases and V by 4 bases; bases with no gene match: 14. The CDR3 protein is CASSSSGGLAGGDSNEQFF. Written as DNA, the CDR3 is TGTGCCAGCAGCTCCAGCGGGGGACTAGCGGGAGGTGATTCCAATGAGCAGTTCTTC. The whole variable domain, remainder taken from reference TRBV9 and TRBJ2-1, is DSGVTQTPKHLITATGQRVTLRCSPRSGDLSVYWYQQSLDQGLQFLIQYYNGEERAKGNILERFSAQQFPDLHSELNLSSLELGDSALYFCASSSSGGLAGGDSNEQFFGPGTRLTVL.

In its sample, this clonotype was seen many times. The chain carries TRBV3-1 and TRBJ2-5; 7 nucleotides line up with TRBD1. The J segment lost 2 bases and the V segment lost 3 bases, leaving 3 bases of the junction unmatched. CDR3 length: 14 amino acids. Germline CDR1 LGHDT, CDR2 YNNKEL (reference sequence). This CDR3 is CASSHPGQQETQYF. DNA of the CDR3: TGTGCCAGCAGCCATCCGGGACAGCAAGAGACCCAGTACTTC.

This rearrangement joins TRBV11-1 to TRBJ2-7; weak D call: TRBD1 (6 bases). V lost 4 bases and J 0 bases, leaving 13 bases between the germline ends. Germline lookup yields CDR1 SGHAT and CDR2 FQDESV (reference sequence). The CDR3 consists of 15 residues. CDR3 loop: CASSYRASSSYEQYF. The DNA of the CDR3 is TGTGCCAGCAGCTACAGGGCTTCAAGCTCCTACGAGCAGTACTTC.

In its sample, this clonotype was seen many times. The chain employs TRBV11-3 and TRBJ2-3, with 11 bases fitting TRBD1. Germline CDR1 is SGHNT and CDR2 is YENEEA. This CDR3 region has 15 residues. Unmatched junction bases numbered 5, after V lost 5 bases and J lost 4 bases. The CDR3 is CASSPGTGGADTQYF. The CDR3 DNA follows: TGTGCCAGCAGCCCCGGGACAGGGGGTGCAGATACGCAGTATTTT.

Regarding this clonotype: A much more abundant neighbour one base away suggests this may be a read error. The genes are TRBV12-3 or TRBV12-4 and TRBJ1-4; D remains unclear. There are 11 residues in the CDR3. V dropped 3 bases and J dropped 6 bases, with 2 bases sitting between them. The CDR3 coding sequence is TGTGCCAGCAGTTTGGATGAAAAACTGTTTTTT. It yields the protein CASSLDEKLFF.

This clonotype has a count of ten or more. The chain couples TRBV29-1 to TRBJ2-4, with D hard to call. The CDR3 loop spans 13 amino acids. Trimming cost V 3 bases and J 0 bases, with 6 bases left between them. CDR1 and CDR2 from the germline V gene are SQVTM and ANQGSEA. The CDR3 loop is CSVEDLAKNIQYF. Written as DNA, the CDR3 is TGCAGCGTTGAGGATTTAGCCAAAAACATTCAGTACTTC. Supplemented by reference TRBV29-1 and TRBJ2-4, the full variable domain reads SAVISQKPSRDICQRGTSLTIQCQVDSQVTMMFWYRQQPGQSLTLIATANQGSEATYESGFVIDKFPISRPNLTFSTLTVSNMSPEDSSIYLCSVEDLAKNIQYFGAGTRLSVL.

This clonotype was seen repeatedly, ten times or more. The rearrangement uses TRBV3-1 and TRBJ1-1; 7 bases match TRBD1. Germline V gives CDR1 LGHDT, CDR2 YNNKEL (reference sequence). With 6 bases clipped from V and 0 bases from J, the junction kept 4 bases outside the gene matches. There are 14 residues in the CDR3. In DNA form, the CDR3 reads TGTGCCAGCAGATCCGACAGGGTGAACACTGAAGCTTTCTTT. It yields the protein CASRSDRVNTEAFF.

This clonotype showed up many times. This chain connects TRBV5-5 to TRBJ2-2; maybe TRBD2 (5 bases). The CDR3 is 17 residues long. V was shortened by 9 bases and J by 2 bases, with 23 bases between the two germline ends. The germline gives CDR1 SGHKS, CDR2 YYEKEE (reference sequence). The CDR3 reads CATDRRGRSSNTGELFF. Here the CDR3 DNA reads TGTGCCACCGATCGACGGGGAAGGAGCTCTAACACCGGGGAGCTGTTTTTT.

This clonotype was observed at least ten times. This chain connects TRBV30 to TRBJ2-5; D call uncertain. The CDR3 is 13 residues long. The germline V gene encodes CDR1 GTSNPN and CDR2 SVGIG (reference sequence). V dropped 3 bases and J dropped 2 bases, with 10 bases sitting between them. The CDR3 sequence: CAWRTVGQETQYF. The CDR3 DNA reads as TGTGCCTGGAGGACGGTGGGGCAAGAGACCCAGTACTTC. Based on the CDR3 plus reference TRBV30 and TRBJ2-5, the full variable domain is SQTIHQWPATLVQPVGSPLSLECTVEGTSNPNLYWYRQAAGRGLQLLFYSVGIGQISSEVPQNLSASRPQDRQFILSSKKLLLSDSGFYLCAWRTVGQETQYFGPGTRLLVL.

This clonotype was recorded at least ten times. The chain joins TRBV24-1 to TRBJ1-5; unclear D gene. Germline CDR1 reads KGHDR; CDR2 reads SFDVKD. This CDR3 spans 13 amino acids. With 6 bases removed from V and 9 bases from J, the gap between germline ends came to 14 bases. In DNA form, the CDR3 reads TGTGCCACCAGTACGGGTGTTCAAGGGCCCCAGCATTTT. As protein: CATSTGVQGPQHF.

This clonotype came up many times. As DNA, the CDR3 is TGTGCCAGCAGCTCGAGGGGACTAGCGAACACCGGGGAGCTGTTTTTT. This sequence encodes CASSSRGLANTGELFF. The chain employs TRBV3-1 and TRBJ2-2; 8 bases agree with TRBD2. Germline V gives CDR1 LGHDT, CDR2 YNNKEL (reference sequence). V shed 5 bases, J shed 0 bases, and the junction held 5 bases outside the gene matches. CDR3 length: 16 residues.

This clonotype was detected ten times or more. The V and J genes are TRBV15 and TRBJ2-1; D is perhaps TRBD2 (5 bases). Trimming shortened V by 5 bases and J by 8 bases, and 19 bases separated the two germline ends. Germline V gene lookup returns CDR1 LNHNV and CDR2 YYDKDF (reference sequence). The CDR3 runs 15 residues. The CDR3 spells CATSPWTPQIHEQFF. For the CDR3, the DNA is TGTGCCACCAGCCCGTGGACTCCCCAAATACATGAGCAGTTCTTC.

Concerning this clonotype itself: This could be a read error, since a much larger clone is one nucleotide away. The rearrangement joins TRBV6-1 to TRBJ1-5; no reliable D call. The length of the CDR3 is 13 residues. Trimming cost V 8 bases and J 7 bases, with 15 bases left between them. Germline CDR1 and CDR2: MNHNS and SASEGT. The CDR3 DNA is TGTGCCAGCGGTGTTAGGGTGGGCCAGCCCCAGCATTTT. This gives the protein CASGVRVGQPQHF.